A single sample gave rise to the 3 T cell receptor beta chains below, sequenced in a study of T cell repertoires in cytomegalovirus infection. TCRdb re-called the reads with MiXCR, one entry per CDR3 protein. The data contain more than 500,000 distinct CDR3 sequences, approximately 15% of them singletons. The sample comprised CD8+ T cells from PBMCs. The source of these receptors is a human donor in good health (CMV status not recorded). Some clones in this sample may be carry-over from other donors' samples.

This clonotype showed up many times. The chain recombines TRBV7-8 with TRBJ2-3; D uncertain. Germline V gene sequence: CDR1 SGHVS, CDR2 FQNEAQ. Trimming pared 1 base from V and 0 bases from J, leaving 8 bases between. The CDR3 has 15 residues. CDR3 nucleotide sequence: TGTGCCAGCAGCTTAGTTCTGCGGAGCACAGATACGCAGTATTTT. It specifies CASSLVLRSTDTQYF.

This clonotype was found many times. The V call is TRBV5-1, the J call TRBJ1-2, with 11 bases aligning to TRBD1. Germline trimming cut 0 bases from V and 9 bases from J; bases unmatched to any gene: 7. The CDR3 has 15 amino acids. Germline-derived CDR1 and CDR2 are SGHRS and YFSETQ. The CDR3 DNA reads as TGCGCCAGCAGCTTGGACCTCCGGGACAGGGGGAGCTACACCTTC. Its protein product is CASSLDLRDRGSYTF.

The CDR3 nucleotides read TGTGCCAGCAGCCCCCGGAGTGCGGGGACCTACGAGCAGTACTTC. Amino acids: CASSPRSAGTYEQYF. The rearrangement links TRBV7-9 to TRBJ2-7, with D possibly being TRBD2 (6 bases). Germline-derived CDR1 and CDR2 are SEHNR and FQNEAQ (reference sequence). Between the trimmed V and J ends, which lost 5 bases and 2 bases, there was a span of 16 bases. The CDR3 is 15 amino acids.